This paragraph reports one T cell receptor (beta chain). Its target is not known. Naive CD8 cells, CD45RO-negative and positively selected for CCR7, excluded terminally differentiated effector memory CD45RA+ cells. Some clones are missing from TCRdb's copy, which holds only in-frame ones; the method was immunoSEQ multiplex PCR. The data contain millions of clones, roughly 91% of them seen just once; the ten biggest clones take up about 1.5%. The data belong to a study of shared clonotypes between healthy human individuals. Overall study findings and caveats: Clonotypes that were shared across a few donors made up roughly 5.2% of naive CD4 clonotypes. Memory subsets generally showed lower estimated richness than naive subsets. Limited genetic and exposure-history diversity came from having few donors. Rarefaction revealed incomplete sorted-subset sequencing despite large depth.

The V gene end was trimmed by 4 bases and the J gene end by 10 bases; junction bases not matched to a gene: 14. The CDR3 extends over 15 amino acids. Germline values: CDR1 SEHNR, CDR2 FQNEAQ (reference sequence). This clonotype originated in a man aged 18 to 35 in good health. Some clones in this sample may be carry-over from other donors' samples. What was sequenced was naive CD8+ T cells from PBMCs. This sequence joins TRBV7-9 and TRBJ2-7, with TRBD1 matching over 9 bases. CDR3: CASSWDGTGLSPQYF. CDR3 DNA: TGTGCCAGCAGCTGGGATGGGACAGGGTTGTCCCCCCAGTACTTC. The whole variable domain, filled in from reference TRBV7-9 and TRBJ2-7, reads DTGVSQNPRHKITKRGQNVTFRCDPISEHNRLYWYRQTLGQGPEFLTYFQNEAQLEKSRLLSDRFSAERPKGSFSTLEIQRTEQGDSAMYLCASSWDGTGLSPQYFGPGTRLTVT.